A selection of T cell receptor beta chains follows, all from one sample in a study of blood T cell repertoires in COVID-19. The data were produced by immunoSEQ multiplex PCR, yet TCRdb's version contains in-frame clones alone and is incomplete. The sample consists of about 170,000 clones, about 85% of them appearing once. Source material: peripheral blood. These receptors all stem from a woman between 65 and 79 years old with COVID-19, enrolled during active disease. The CDR3 runs from the conserved cysteine through the conserved F or W. Each record gives: J gene, V gene, D gene, clone size, CDR3 protein, CDR3 DNA. A D gene is named only where the DNA matches it firmly. Size is omitted from some rows. Given values are once, few, many or a class for expanded clones.

TRBJ2-2 TRBV18 TRBD2 . CASSPRGLAGANTGELFF TGTGCCAGCTCACCACGGGGACTAGCGGGAGCGAACACCGGGGAGCTGTTTTTT
TRBJ2-1 TRBV2 . . CASPRGVFGGREQFF TGTGCCAGCCCGCGTGGGGTTTTCGGGGGTCGGGAGCAGTTCTTC
TRBJ2-2 TRBV5-1 TRBD1 . CAGSRDSSNTGELFF TGCGCCGGAAGCCGGGACAGTTCGAACACCGGGGAGCTGTTTTTT
TRBJ2-5 TRBV7-2 TRBD2 . CASSLVPAGGYETQYF TGTGCCAGCAGCTTAGTTCCAGCGGGAGGTTATGAGACCCAGTACTTC
TRBJ2-7 TRBV19 . . CASSGSSVHEQYF TGTGCCAGTAGTGGGTCTAGCGTTCACGAGCAGTACTTC
TRBJ2-1 TRBV7-9 TRBD2 . CASSLAVTSGSGEQFF TGTGCCAGCAGCTTAGCTGTCACTAGCGGGTCGGGTGAGCAGTTCTTC
TRBJ2-5 TRBV6-5 . . CASQRGQQETQYF TGTGCCAGTCAAAGGGGCCAACAAGAGACCCAGTACTTC
TRBJ2-6 TRBV30 TRBD1 . CAWRQGALSGANVLTF TGTGCCTGGAGACAGGGGGCTCTGTCTGGGGCCAACGTCCTGACTTTC
TRBJ2-1 TRBV28 . once CASSSRAGYYNEQFF TGTGCCAGCAGCTCCAGGGCTGGATACTACAATGAGCAGTTCTTC
TRBJ1-1 TRBV5-5 . once CASSLTGNTEAFF TGTGCCAGCAGCTTGACAGGGAACACTGAAGCTTTCTTT
TRBJ1-4 TRBV6-5 . . CASSSSDQGGYEKLFF TGTGCCAGCAGTTCTTCTGACCAGGGAGGGTATGAAAAACTGTTTTTT
TRBJ1-2 TRBV5-1 . . CASSLEGPGLSLYGYTF TGCGCCAGCAGCTTGGAAGGTCCCGGACTCTCTCTCTATGGCTACACCTTC
TRBJ1-6 TRBV7-8 TRBD1 few CASSLVGQGPSPLHF TGTGCCAGCAGCTTAGTAGGACAGGGGCCTTCACCCCTCCACTTT
TRBJ1-6 TRBV19 . . CASRRGDSPLHF TGTGCCAGTAGGCGGGGGGATTCACCCCTCCACTTT
TRBJ1-1 TRBV2 TRBD1 . CASSGRGLGSYEAFF TGTGCCAGCTCGGGCAGGGGGTTAGGTTCTTATGAAGCTTTCTTT
TRBJ1-2 TRBV29-1 . . CSAPRGEGQEGYTF TGCAGCGCCCCCAGGGGCGAAGGTCAGGAGGGCTACACCTTC
TRBJ1-2 TRBV10-2 TRBD1 . CASSESWQGGYGYTF TGCGCCAGCAGTGAAAGTTGGCAGGGGGGCTATGGCTACACCTTC
TRBJ1-4 TRBV5-6 . once CASSLAPSPTREKLFF TGTGCCAGCAGTTTAGCCCCGAGCCCGACCCGTGAAAAACTGTTTTTT
TRBJ2-5 TRBV27 . . CASPSAGPQETQYF TGTGCCAGCCCCTCCGCAGGGCCCCAAGAGACCCAGTACTTC
TRBJ1-2 TRBV6-5 TRBD1 . CASSTGQEFNYGYTF TGTGCCAGCAGTACTGGACAGGAGTTCAACTATGGCTACACCTTC